The present TCR beta chain was sequenced within a study of T cell repertoires in cytomegalovirus infection. The study's findings and limits: Totalled public TCR beta family frequency picked out people who carried CMV plus the relevant HLA. Predominance within the ex vivo response was attributable to HLA-C-restricted CMV-specific TCR beta clonotypes.

This CDR3 has 11 amino acids. V was clipped by 7 bases and J by 3 bases, with 10 bases between them. CDR1 is DFQATT, CDR2 SNEGSKA, per germline (reference sequence). A single record per CDR3 protein comes from TCRdb applying MiXCR to the reads. The repertoire holds roughly 150,000 distinct CDR3 sequences, with around 24% as singletons. In this sample, this clonotype turned up a few times. Its antigen is undetermined. Sequencing was done on a sample of PBMCs. The origin of this receptor is a human donor in good health (CMV status not recorded). Some clones in this sample may be carry-over from other donors' samples. The rearrangement links TRBV20-1 to TRBJ2-7; weak D call: TRBD2 (6 bases). The CDR3, as DNA: TGCAGTGTAGGAGGGGTCTACGAGCAGTACTTC. Translated, it gives CSVGGVYEQYF.